This T cell receptor beta chain was sequenced in a study of T cell responses to AZD1222 COVID-19 vaccine (dated by TCRdb to 2020 to 2022). Broadly, across the study: AZD1222 recipients given second doses at about 4 weeks or at about 12 weeks were pooled, since spike-specific TCR depth and breadth were not found to differ between the two schedules. Trial participants were enrolled into age subgroups of 18-55, 56-69 and 70-plus years, which contained approximately 150, 28 and 58 TCR-sequenced participants, respectively. A total of about 230 trial participants underwent TCR sequencing, of whom some 210 received two doses of AZD1222 and about 25 received two doses of the MenACWY control vaccine. The research as a whole found: Vaccine-associated CD4 TCRs spanned the whole spike protein, with dominant responses in regions 160-218 and 743-854. Spike-specific TCR breadth and depth rose significantly after two AZD1222 doses compared with day 0 and with MenACWY recipients. Conclusions about previously exposed vaccinees were limited because only a handful of AZD1222 recipients were SARS-CoV-2 seropositive at baseline. Participants were mostly white British and included more females than males, and it was suggested by the authors that clonal diversity may have been underestimated. Because no day 14 peak-response samples were available, the repertoires could be characterized only after the peak T cell response. The 56-69-year group was small, and its depth increase did not reach significance, likely because of low power. Reportedly, close to half of the unique spike-specific TCRs recognized epitopes lying outside the regions that are mutated in the B.1.351 and B.1.1.7 variants.

Explained via the paper, the time point label denotes: baseline before first vaccination. The vaccinee samples were drawn from two UK trials, COV001 and COV002, one of which was a single-blind randomized controlled phase 2/3 trial testing AZD1222 (ChAdOx1 nCoV-19) in healthy adults. Trial participant PBMC samples were collected at day 0 and day 28 after the second dose for TCRbeta chain sequencing. Sequences SGDLS (CDR1) and YYNGEE (CDR2) are obtained from the germline V gene. Trimming removed 0 bases from V and 6 bases from J, leaving 7 bases between the germline ends. Including the terminal cysteine and phenylalanine, the CDR3 comprises 12 residues. The kept DNA is CDR3 alone, 36 bases in frame from the first base. This clone was detected only once. The antigen it binds to is not known. There are no base qualities to consult, and no much larger clone falls within one base. The CDR3 regions of human TCRbeta chains were subjected to immunosequencing. The authors' analysis ran thus. Repertoire TCRs were checked for matches against a reference library of SARS-CoV-2-specific TCRs that had been generated using the MIRA antigen-specificity platform. Breadth was defined as the fraction of unique TCRs that were SARS-CoV-2-associated, and depth was defined as the fraction of total T cells that were SARS-CoV-2-associated. Using the MIRA data, each spike-specific TCR was mapped to the spike region that the TCR reacts to and placed in a CD4 or CD8 class. Log10-transformed breadth and depth values were compared by one-way ANOVA with Sidak's multiple comparisons tests. TCRdb mirrors the immuneACCESS table, restricted to in-frame sequences. Some clones are absent from its copies; in checked studies, under half trace to an unresolved V gene, and the reason for the others is unknown. The V and J calls and clone size come from that table; D and trimming were worked out from the DNA. The sample yields about 120,000 clones; around 86% were counted once. The ten biggest clones cover about 1.2% of the sample.

The receptor was derived from an adult in good health. Sequenced material: peripheral blood, taken on day 0 of AZD1222 vaccination. Recombination connected TRBV9 to TRBJ2-7, with the D gene uncertain. The nucleotide sequence is given as TGTGCCAGCAGCGTAGCGGGCAGCGAGCAGTACTTC. Translated, it gives CASSVAGSEQYF.